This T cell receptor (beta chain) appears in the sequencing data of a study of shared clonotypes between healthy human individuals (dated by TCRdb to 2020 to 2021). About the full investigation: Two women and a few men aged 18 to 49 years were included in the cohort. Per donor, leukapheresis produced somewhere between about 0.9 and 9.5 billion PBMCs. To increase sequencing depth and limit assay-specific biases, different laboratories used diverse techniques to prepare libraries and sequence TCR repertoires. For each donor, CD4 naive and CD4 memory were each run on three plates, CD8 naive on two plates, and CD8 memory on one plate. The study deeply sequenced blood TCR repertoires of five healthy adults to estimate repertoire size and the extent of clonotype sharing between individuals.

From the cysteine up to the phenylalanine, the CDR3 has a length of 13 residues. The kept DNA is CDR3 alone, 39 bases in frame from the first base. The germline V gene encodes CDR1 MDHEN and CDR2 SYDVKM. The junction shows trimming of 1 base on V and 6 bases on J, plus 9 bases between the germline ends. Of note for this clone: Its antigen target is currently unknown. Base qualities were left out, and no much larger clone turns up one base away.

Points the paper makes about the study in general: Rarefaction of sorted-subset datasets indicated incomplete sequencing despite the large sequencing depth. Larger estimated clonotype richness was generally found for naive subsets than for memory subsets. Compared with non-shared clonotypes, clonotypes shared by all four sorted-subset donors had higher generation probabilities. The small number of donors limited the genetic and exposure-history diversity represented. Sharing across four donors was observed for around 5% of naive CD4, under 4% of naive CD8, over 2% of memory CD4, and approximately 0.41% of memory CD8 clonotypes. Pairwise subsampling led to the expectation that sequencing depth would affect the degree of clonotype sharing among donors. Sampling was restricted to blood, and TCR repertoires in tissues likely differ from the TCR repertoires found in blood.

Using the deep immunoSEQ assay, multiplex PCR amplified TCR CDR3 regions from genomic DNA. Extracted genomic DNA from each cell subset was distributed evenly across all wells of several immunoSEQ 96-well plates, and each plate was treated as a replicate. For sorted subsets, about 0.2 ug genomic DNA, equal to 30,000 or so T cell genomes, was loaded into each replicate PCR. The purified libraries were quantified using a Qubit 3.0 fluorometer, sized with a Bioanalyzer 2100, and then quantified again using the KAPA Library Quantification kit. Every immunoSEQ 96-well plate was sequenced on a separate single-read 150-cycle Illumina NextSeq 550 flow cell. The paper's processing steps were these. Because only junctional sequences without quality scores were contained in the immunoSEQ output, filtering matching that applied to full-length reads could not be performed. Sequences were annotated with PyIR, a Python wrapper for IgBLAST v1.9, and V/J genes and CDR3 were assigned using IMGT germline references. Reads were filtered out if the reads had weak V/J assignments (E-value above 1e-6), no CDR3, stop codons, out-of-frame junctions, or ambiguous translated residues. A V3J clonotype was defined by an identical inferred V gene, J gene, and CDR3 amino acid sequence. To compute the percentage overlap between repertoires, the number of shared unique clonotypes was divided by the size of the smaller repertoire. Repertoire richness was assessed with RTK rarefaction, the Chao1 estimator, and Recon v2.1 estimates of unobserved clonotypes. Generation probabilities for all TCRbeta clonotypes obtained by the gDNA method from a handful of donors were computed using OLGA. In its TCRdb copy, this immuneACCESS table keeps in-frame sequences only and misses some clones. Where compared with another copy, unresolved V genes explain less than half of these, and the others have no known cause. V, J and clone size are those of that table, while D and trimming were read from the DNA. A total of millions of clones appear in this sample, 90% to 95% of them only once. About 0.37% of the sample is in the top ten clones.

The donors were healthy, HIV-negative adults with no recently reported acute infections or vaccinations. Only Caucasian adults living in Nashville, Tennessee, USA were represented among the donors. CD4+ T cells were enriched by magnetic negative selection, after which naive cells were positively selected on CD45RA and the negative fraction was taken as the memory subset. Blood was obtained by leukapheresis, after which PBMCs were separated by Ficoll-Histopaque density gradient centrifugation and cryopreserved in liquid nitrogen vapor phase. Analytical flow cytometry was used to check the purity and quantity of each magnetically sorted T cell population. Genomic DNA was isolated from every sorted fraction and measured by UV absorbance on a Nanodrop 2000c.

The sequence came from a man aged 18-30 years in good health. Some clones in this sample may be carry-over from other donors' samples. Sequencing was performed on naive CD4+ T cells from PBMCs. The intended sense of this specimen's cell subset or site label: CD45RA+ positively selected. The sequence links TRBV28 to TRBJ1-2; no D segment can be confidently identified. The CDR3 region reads CASSLSGFDGYTF. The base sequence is TGTGCCAGCAGTTTATCCGGGTTCGATGGCTACACCTTC.